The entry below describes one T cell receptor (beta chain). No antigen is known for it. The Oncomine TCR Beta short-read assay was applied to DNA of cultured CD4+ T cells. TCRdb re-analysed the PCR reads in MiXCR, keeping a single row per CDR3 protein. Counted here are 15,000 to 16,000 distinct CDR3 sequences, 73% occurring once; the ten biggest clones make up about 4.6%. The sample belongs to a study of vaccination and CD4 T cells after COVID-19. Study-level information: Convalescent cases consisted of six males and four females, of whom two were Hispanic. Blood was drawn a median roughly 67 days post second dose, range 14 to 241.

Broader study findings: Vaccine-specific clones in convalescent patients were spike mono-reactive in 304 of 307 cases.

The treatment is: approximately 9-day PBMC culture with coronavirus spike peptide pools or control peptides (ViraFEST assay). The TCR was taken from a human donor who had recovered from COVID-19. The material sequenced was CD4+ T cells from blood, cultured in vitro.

CDR3 residues: CSARLGLAAETQYF. The DNA for the CDR3 is TGCAGTGCTAGGTTAGGGCTGGCGGCCGAGACCCAGTACTTC. V and J are TRBV20-1 and TRBJ2-5, with D uncertain. Trimming cost V 3 bases and J 5 bases, with 16 bases left between them. CDR3 length: 14 amino acids. Germline lookup yields CDR1 DFQATT and CDR2 SNEGSKA (reference sequence).